Below are 21 T cell receptor beta chains sequenced from a single sample in a study of technical replicates of blood from several donors. TCRdb's table, derived via immunoSEQ multiplex PCR, lists solely in-frame clones and lacks some. The table has 70,000 to 80,000 clones, roughly 96% seen once. Sequenced input: T cells isolated from PBMCs. These receptor sequences come from a human donor in good health.

The chain carries TRBV7-3 and TRBJ2-3; maybe TRBD2 (6 bases). Germline-derived CDR1 and CDR2 are SGHTA and FQGTGA. This CDR3 has 16 amino acids. Between the trimmed V and J ends, which lost 0 bases and 2 bases, there was a span of 12 bases. CDR3 region: CASSLTGGAITDTQYF. Written as DNA, the CDR3 is TGTGCCAGCAGCTTAACAGGAGGGGCCATCACAGATACGCAGTATTTT.

CDR3 DNA: TGTGCCAGCACCTCTCCGGGGGGCCCGAACACCGGGGAGCTGTTTTTT. Protein product: CASTSPGGPNTGELFF. The V call is TRBV2, the J call TRBJ2-2, with D possibly being TRBD2 (7 bases). V shed 7 bases and J shed 0 bases, with 15 bases lying between them. This CDR3 region has 16 residues. Germline lookup yields CDR1 SNHLY and CDR2 FYNNEI.

The chain is built from TRBV7-3 and TRBJ2-3; TRBD1 is a possible D gene (6 bases). V was cut by 5 bases and J by 1 base, with 10 bases left in between. The CDR3 is 14 amino acids. Per germline, CDR1 SGHTA and CDR2 FQGTGA. The CDR3 coding sequence is TGTGCCAGCAGCGGTGAGGGGGGCACAGATACGCAGTATTTT. It yields the protein CASSGEGGTDTQYF.

The chain links TRBV6-6 to TRBJ1-2; 7 nucleotides line up with TRBD1. The V segment lost 6 bases and the J segment 1 base; nucleotides outside the gene matches: 11. The length of the CDR3 is 16 residues. Germline V gene data show CDR1 as MNHNY and CDR2 as SVGAGI (reference sequence). As DNA, the CDR3 is TGTGCCAGCAGCCCACGGACAGGCCTCCTTAACTATGGCTACACCTTC. It specifies CASSPRTGLLNYGYTF.

The chain joins TRBV2 to TRBJ2-5; D remains unclear. Trimming removed 4 bases from V and 5 bases from J, with 14 bases in between. This CDR3 spans 14 amino acids. Germline loops: CDR1 SNHLY, CDR2 FYNNEI. In DNA, the CDR3 is TGTGCCAGCAGTGGAATAACAGTATCTGAGACCCAGTACTTC. Its translation is CASSGITVSETQYF.

The V and J genes are TRBV13 and TRBJ1-1; 9 bases are shared with TRBD1. This CDR3 contains 14 residues. The V gene's germline CDR1 is PRHDT and CDR2 FYEKMQ (reference sequence). V lost 5 bases, J lost 3 bases, and 4 bases stayed unmatched. The CDR3 spells CASSQQGADTEAFF. The CDR3 nucleotides are TGTGCCAGCAGCCAACAGGGGGCTGACACTGAAGCTTTCTTT.

This clone was recorded once. The gene calls are TRBV6-1 and TRBJ1-1; weak D call: TRBD1 (6 bases). The germline V and J ends were trimmed by 2 bases and 5 bases, with 12 bases remaining between them. In germline, CDR1 is MNHNS, CDR2 SASEGT. The CDR3 sequence is 14 residues long. CDR3 in amino acids: CASSELGGRTEAFF. CDR3 sequence (DNA): TGTGCCAGCAGTGAATTGGGGGGGCGGACTGAAGCTTTCTTT.

The chain links TRBV27 to TRBJ1-1, with TRBD1 as a possible D gene (6 bases). Between the trimmed V and J ends, which lost 5 bases and 9 bases, there was a span of 19 bases. Germline V gives CDR1 MNHEY, CDR2 SMNVEV (reference sequence). CDR3 size: 14 residues. The CDR3 DNA reads as TGTGCCAGCAGTACCACCCGGACAGCCGTAAAAGCTTTCTTT. This gives the protein CASSTTRTAVKAFF.

The table lists this clone with a count of one. This chain links TRBV5-1 with TRBJ2-1; 7 nucleotides line up with TRBD2. This CDR3 region has 16 residues. Looked up from germline, CDR1 is SGHRS and CDR2 is YFSETQ. The junction had 7 bases not matched to a gene; V was cut back by 4 bases and J by 0 bases. The CDR3 here is CASSGGLSSSYNEQFF. CDR3 sequence (DNA): TGCGCCAGCAGCGGGGGACTATCGAGCTCCTACAATGAGCAGTTCTTC.

The rearrangement uses TRBV6-1 and TRBJ1-6; the D gene is possibly TRBD1 (5 bases). Trimming pared 5 bases from V and 13 bases from J, leaving 18 bases between. The CDR3 length is 14 residues. Germline lookup yields CDR1 MNHNS and CDR2 SASEGT. This chain's CDR3 is CASSLIQGISPLHF. CDR3 DNA sequence: TGTGCCAGCAGTTTAATTCAGGGAATCTCTCCCCTCCACTTT.

The V gene is TRBV27, the J gene TRBJ2-3; 7 nucleotides align to TRBD1. CDR3 size: 13 residues. Germline CDR1 and CDR2: MNHEY and SMNVEV (reference sequence). V gave up 6 bases and J gave up 4 bases; unmatched junction bases: 4. DNA of the CDR3: TGTGCCAGCAGAATACAGGGGTCAGATACGCAGTATTTT. It is translated as CASRIQGSDTQYF.

The J gene is TRBJ2-7, the V gene TRBV4-2; 8 nucleotides match TRBD2. The V gene's germline CDR1 is LGHNA and CDR2 YNFKEQ. This CDR3 comprises 16 residues. Trimming cost V 1 base and J 1 base; bases outside gene matches: 6. CDR3 DNA sequence: TGTGCCAGCAGCCAAGCGGGGGGGGGCGGATCCTACGAGCAGTACTTC. Translation: CASSQAGGGGSYEQYF.

The chain has TRBV5-8 and TRBJ2-7; D unresolved. This CDR3 is 14 amino acids long. Trimming left V 2 bases short and J 3 bases short, with 12 bases between. Germline V gene lookup returns CDR1 SGHTS and CDR2 YDEGEE. CDR3 sequence: CASSLPNTFYEQYF. CDR3 coding DNA: TGTGCCAGCAGCTTACCGAACACCTTCTACGAGCAGTACTTC.

The chain has TRBV6-1 and TRBJ2-1, with TRBD2 matching over 14 bases. The CDR3 is made up of 15 amino acids. Germline loops: CDR1 MNHNS, CDR2 SASEGT. V gave up 6 bases and J gave up 7 bases; unmatched junction bases: 5. The chain's CDR3 is CASRGTSGSWNEQFF. The CDR3 region has the DNA TGTGCCAGCAGGGGGACTAGCGGGAGTTGGAATGAGCAGTTCTTC.

The rearrangement joins TRBV6-6 to TRBJ2-7; 9 nucleotides line up with TRBD2. V dropped 2 bases and J dropped 0; count of bases not matched to a gene: 2. The germline CDR1 and CDR2 sequences are MNHNY and SVGAGI (reference sequence). The CDR3 runs to 15 residues. The CDR3 region has the DNA TGTGCCAGCAGTTACGGGACTAGCCCCTCCTACGAGCAGTACTTC. The encoded protein is CASSYGTSPSYEQYF.

This chain joins TRBV7-9 and TRBJ2-7; 7 bases are shared with TRBD1. With 4 bases clipped from V and 4 bases from J, the junction kept 7 bases outside the gene matches. This CDR3 spans 14 amino acids. The V gene's germline CDR1 is SEHNR and CDR2 FQNEAQ (reference sequence). The CDR3 DNA sequence: TGTGCCAGCAGCTCCTCCGGACAGGCTTACGAGCAGTACTTC. Translating gives CASSSSGQAYEQYF.

The chain has TRBV7-2 and TRBJ1-1; weak D call: TRBD1 (6 bases). V was trimmed by 3 bases and J by 5 bases, leaving 10 bases between them. CDR1 is SGHTA, CDR2 FQGNSA, per germline. The CDR3 has 13 amino acids. In DNA form, the CDR3 reads TGTGCCAGCAGCTTTAAGGGGGTAACTGAAGCTTTCTTT. Protein: CASSFKGVTEAFF.

This chain links TRBV5-4 with TRBJ1-3; D is undetermined. Trimming took off 1 base at V and 0 bases at J, with 8 bases between the two ends. The CDR3 is made up of 15 amino acids. From germline, CDR1 is SGHNT and CDR2 YYREEE (reference sequence). The CDR3 region has the DNA TGTGCCAGCAGCTTGATCGGGAGCTCTGGAAACACCATATATTTT. Amino acids: CASSLIGSSGNTIYF.

V is TRBV15 and J is TRBJ1-3; TRBD1 matches 7 bases. This CDR3 spans 17 amino acids. Germline V gene sequence: CDR1 LNHNV, CDR2 YYDKDF (reference sequence). J lost 0 bases, V lost 3 bases, and 8 bases had no gene match. The CDR3 loop is CATSSYRGENSGNTIYF. The CDR3 coding sequence is TGTGCCACCAGCAGTTACAGGGGCGAAAACTCTGGAAACACCATATATTTT.

This sequence joins TRBV19 and TRBJ2-5; 12 bases are a match to TRBD2. Germline V CDR1 and CDR2: LNHDA, SQIVND (reference sequence). Germline trimming cut 9 bases from V and 2 bases from J; bases unmatched to any gene: 4. The CDR3 extends over 14 amino acids. DNA for the CDR3: TGTGCCAGCTCGACTAGCGGGAGACAAGAGACCCAGTACTTC. It is translated as CASSTSGRQETQYF.

The chain combines TRBV5-1 with TRBJ1-2; the D gene is possibly TRBD1 (6 bases). The CDR3 is made up of 14 amino acids. Trimming shortened V by 1 base and J by 4 bases, and 11 bases separated the two germline ends. CDR1 and CDR2 (germline): SGHRS, YFSETQ. DNA for the CDR3: TGCGCCAGCAGCTTGTTACAGGGAAGCTATGGCTACACCTTC. This codes for CASSLLQGSYGYTF.